The source of this T cell receptor beta chain is a study of beta chain features in type 1 diabetes. Overall study findings and caveats: For type 1 diabetes patients, VDJ junctions showed fewer insertions and more deletions.

On this clone: Its cognate antigen is unknown.

Expressed TCRB transcripts were sequenced because the entire RNA isolate underwent reverse transcription. Libraries were prepared by immunoSEQ multiplex PCR; TCRdb keeps only in-frame clonotypes and omits some of them. The sample has 400,000 to 600,000 clones, roughly 30% seen once. With 4 bases removed from V and 4 bases from J, the gap between germline ends came to 10 bases. This CDR3 region has 14 residues. The germline V gene encodes CDR1 MGHRA and CDR2 YSYEKL. The chain joins TRBV4-1 to TRBJ2-2; TRBD1 might be the D (6 bases). Sequenced material: naive CD4+ T cells from blood. This TCR derives from a man between 18 and 29 years old in good health. This chain's CDR3 is CASSPGTTTGELFF. CDR3 DNA sequence: TGCGCCAGCAGCCCCGGGACAACCACCGGGGAGCTGTTTTTT.